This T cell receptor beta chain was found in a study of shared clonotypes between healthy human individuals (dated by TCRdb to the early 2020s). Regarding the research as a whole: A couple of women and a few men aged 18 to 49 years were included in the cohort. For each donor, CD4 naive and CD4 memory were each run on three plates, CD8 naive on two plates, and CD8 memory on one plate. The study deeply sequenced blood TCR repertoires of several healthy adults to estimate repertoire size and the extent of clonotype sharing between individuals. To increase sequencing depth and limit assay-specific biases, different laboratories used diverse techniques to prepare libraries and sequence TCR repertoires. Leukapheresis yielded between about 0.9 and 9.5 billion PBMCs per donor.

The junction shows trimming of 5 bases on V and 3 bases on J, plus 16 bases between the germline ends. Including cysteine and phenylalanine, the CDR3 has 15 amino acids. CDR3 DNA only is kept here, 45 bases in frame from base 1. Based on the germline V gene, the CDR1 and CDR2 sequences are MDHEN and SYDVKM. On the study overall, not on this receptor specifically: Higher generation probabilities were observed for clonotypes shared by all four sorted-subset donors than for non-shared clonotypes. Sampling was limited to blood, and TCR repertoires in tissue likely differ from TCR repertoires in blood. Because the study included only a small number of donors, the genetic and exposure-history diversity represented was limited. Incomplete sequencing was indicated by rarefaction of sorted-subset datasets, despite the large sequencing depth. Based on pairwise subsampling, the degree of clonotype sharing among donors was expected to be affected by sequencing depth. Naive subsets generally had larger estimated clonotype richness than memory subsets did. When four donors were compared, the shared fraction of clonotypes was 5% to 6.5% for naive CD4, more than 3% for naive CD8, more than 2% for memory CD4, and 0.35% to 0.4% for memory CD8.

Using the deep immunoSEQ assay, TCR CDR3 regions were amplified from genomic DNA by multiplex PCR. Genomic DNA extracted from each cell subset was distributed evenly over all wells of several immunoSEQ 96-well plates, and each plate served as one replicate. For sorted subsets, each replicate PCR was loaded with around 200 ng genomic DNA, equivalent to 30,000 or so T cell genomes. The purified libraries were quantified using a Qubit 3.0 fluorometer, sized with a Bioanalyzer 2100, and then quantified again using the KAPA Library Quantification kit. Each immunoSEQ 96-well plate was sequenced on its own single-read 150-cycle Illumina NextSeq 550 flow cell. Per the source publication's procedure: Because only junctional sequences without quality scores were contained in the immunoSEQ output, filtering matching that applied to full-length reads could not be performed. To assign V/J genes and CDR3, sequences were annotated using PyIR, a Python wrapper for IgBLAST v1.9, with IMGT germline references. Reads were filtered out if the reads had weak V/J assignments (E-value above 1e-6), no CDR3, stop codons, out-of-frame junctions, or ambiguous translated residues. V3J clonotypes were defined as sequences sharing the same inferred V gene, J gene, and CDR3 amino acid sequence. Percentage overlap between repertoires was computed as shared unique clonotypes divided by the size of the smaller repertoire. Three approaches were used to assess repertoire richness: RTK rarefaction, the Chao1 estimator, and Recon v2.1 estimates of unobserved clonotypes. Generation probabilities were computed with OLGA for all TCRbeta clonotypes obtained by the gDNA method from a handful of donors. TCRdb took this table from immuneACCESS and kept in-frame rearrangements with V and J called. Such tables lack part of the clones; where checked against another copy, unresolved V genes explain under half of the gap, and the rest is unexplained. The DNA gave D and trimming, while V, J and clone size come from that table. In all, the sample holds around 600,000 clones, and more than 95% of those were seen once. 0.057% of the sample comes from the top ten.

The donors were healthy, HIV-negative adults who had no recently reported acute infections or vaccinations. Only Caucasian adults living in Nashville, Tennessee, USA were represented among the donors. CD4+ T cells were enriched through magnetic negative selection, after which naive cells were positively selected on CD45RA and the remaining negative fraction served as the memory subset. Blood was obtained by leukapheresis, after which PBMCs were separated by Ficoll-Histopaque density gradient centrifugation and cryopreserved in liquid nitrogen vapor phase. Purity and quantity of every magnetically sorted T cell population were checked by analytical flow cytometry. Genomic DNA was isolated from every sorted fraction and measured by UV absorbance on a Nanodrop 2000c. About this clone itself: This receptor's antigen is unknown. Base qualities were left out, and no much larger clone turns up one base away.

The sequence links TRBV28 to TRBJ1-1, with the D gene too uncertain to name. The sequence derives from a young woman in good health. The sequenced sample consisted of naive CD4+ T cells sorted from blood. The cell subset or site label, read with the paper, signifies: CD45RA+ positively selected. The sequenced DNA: TGTGCCAGCAGTCCCCTCGGAGTGGAGGACACTGAAGCTTTCTTT. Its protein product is CASSPLGVEDTEAFF.